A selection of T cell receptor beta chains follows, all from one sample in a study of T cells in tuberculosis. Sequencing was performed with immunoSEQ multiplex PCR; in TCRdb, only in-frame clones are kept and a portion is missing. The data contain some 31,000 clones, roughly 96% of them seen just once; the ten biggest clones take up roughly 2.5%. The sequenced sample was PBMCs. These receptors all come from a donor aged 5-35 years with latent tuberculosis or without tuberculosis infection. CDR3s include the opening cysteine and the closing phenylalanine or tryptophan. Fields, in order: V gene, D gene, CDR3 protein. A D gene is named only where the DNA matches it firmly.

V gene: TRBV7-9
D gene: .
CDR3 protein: CASSLAKGTEAFF

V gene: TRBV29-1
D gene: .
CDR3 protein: CSVEGAYGYTF

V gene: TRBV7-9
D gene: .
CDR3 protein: CASSAGPSRNTEAFF

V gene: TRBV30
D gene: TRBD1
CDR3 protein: CAWDRDRADYGYTF

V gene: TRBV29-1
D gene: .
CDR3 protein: CSVYRGGEETQYF

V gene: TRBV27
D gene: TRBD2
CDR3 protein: CASTGTSGRRANTGELFF

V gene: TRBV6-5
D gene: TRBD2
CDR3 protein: CASSYLPSGSHNEQFF

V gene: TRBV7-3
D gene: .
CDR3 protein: CASSLTSRGGGYTF

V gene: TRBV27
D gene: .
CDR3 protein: CASSFTDQETQYF

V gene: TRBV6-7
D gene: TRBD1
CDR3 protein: CASSYTVGGQASYGYTF

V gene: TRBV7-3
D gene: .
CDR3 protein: CASSFSGGSYNEQFF

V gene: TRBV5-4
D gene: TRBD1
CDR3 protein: CASSLQGALETQYF

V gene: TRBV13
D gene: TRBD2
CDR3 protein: CASSPESGGRTDTQYF

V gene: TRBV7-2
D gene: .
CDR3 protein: CASSFLGGDHVGTDTQYF

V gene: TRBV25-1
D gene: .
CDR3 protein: CASSDATGPYEQYF

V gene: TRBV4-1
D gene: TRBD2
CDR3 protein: CASSHPSASGPPSTDTQYF

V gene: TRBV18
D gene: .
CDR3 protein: CASSLRGYEQYF

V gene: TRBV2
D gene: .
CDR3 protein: CASSDSGRRTYEQYF

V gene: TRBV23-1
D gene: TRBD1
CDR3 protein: CASGGQDRGGNSPLHF

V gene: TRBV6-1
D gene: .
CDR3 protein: CASSVEGLGYGYTF

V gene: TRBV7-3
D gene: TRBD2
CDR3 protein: CASSYGSGSAGELFF

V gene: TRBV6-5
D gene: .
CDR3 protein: CASSFTGFSGNTIYF

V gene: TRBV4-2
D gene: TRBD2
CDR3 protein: CASSQVWVAGSTDTQYF

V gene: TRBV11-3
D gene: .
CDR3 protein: CASSPGVGGPNTGELFF

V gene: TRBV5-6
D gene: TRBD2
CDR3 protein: CASSLVSGGQETQYF

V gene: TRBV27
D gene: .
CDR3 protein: CASSLSGGSTYEQYF

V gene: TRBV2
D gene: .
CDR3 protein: CASSPSRDSVNQETQYF

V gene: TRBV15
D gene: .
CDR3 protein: CATSRDERRAYNEQFF

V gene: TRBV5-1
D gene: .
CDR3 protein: CASSLGGPYEQYF

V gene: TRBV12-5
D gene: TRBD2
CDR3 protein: CASGPGPGGRDTQYF

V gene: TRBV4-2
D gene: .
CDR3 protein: CASSPITGPHGYTF

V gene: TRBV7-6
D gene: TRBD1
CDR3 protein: CASSRDRNTEAFF

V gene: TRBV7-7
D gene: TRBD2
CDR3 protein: CASSFGLASDTQYF

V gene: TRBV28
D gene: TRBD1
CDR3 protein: CASSLPNRGRTNEKLFF

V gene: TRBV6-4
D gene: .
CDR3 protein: CASSDSIGAGEKLFF

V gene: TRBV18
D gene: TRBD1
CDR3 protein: CASHRGSNQPQHF

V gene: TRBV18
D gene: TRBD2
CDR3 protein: CASSPPLAGAHEQFF

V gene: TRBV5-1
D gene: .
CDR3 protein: CASSTDGPKGANYGYTF

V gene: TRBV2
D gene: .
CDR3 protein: CASSEEGGGRTEAFF

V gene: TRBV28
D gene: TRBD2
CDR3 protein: CASTIAGGAFMQYF

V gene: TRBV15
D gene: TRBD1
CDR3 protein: CATSRDLGTGGQPQHF

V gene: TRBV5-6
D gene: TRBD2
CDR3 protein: CASSLERGGLFPYNEQFF

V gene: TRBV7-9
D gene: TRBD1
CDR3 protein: CASSWDRGSFGGNTIYF